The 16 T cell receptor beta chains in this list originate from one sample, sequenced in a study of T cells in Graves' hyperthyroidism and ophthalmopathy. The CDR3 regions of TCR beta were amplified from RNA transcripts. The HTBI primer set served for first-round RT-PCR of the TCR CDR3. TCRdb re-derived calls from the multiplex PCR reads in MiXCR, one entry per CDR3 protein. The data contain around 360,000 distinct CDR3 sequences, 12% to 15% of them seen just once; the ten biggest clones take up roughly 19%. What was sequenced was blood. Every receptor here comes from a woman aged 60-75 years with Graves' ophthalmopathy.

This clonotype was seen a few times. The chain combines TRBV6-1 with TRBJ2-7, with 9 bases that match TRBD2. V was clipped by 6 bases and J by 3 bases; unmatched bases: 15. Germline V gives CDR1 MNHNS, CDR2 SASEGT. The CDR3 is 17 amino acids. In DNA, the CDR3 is TGTGCCAGCAGCCCTAGCCGGACTAGCGATACTAACTACGAGCAGTACTTC. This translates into CASSPSRTSDTNYEQYF.

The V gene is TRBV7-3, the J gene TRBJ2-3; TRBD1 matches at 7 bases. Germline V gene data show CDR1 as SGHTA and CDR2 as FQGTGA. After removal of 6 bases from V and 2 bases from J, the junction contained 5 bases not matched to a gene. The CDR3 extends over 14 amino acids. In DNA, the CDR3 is TGTGCCAGCAGTACAGGGGCCCTCACAGATACGCAGTATTTT. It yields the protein CASSTGALTDTQYF.

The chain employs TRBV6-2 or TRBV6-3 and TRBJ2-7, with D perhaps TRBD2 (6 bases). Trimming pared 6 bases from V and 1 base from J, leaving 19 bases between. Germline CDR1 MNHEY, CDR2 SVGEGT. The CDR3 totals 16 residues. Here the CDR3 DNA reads TGTGCCAGCAGGACCACCAGGGTTAGCGGATCCTACGAGCAGTACTTC. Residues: CASRTTRVSGSYEQYF.

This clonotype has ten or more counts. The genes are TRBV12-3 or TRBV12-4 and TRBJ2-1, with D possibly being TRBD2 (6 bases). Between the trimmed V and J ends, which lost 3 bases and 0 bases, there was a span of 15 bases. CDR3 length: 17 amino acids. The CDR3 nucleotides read TGTGCCAGCAGTTTTCTTCTAGGGCGGGACTCCTACAATGAGCAGTTCTTC. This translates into CASSFLLGRDSYNEQFF.

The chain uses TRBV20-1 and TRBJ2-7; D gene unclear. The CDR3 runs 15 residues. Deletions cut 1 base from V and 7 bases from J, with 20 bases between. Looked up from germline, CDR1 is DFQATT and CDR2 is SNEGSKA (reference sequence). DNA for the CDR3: TGCAGTGCTAGAGGGGGTTGGGATGAATACTCGGAGCAGTACTTC. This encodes CSARGGWDEYSEQYF.

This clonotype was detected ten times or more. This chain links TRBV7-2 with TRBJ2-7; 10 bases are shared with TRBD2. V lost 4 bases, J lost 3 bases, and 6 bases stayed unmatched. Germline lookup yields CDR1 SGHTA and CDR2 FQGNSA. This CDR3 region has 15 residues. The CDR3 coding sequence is TGTGCCAGCAGCTCCTTAAGCGGGAGGGGCTACGAGCAGTACTTC. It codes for CASSSLSGRGYEQYF. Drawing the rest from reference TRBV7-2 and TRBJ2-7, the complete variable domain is GAGVSQSPSNKVTEKGKDVELRCDPISGHTALYWYRQSLGQGLEFLIYFQGNSAPDKSGLPSDRFSAERTGGSVSTLTIQRTQQEDSAVYLCASSSLSGRGYEQYFGPGTRLTVT.

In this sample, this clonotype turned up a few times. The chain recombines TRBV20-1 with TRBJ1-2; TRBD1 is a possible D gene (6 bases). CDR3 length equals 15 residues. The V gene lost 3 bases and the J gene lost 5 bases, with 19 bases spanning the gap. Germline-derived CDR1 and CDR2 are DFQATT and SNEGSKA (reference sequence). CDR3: CSARERGGLVYGYTF. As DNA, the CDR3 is TGCAGTGCTAGGGAACGAGGGGGTCTGGTGTATGGCTACACCTTC.

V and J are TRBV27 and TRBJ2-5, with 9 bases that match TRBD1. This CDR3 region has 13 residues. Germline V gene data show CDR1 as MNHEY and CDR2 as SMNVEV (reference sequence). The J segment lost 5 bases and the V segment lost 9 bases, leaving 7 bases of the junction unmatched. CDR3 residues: CARGTGTYETQYF. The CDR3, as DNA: TGTGCCAGGGGGACAGGGACATATGAGACCCAGTACTTC.

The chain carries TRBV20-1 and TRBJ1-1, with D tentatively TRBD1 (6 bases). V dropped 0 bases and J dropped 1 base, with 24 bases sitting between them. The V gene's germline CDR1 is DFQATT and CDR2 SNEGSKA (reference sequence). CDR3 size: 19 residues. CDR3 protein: CSARDQASTDRRRNTEAFF. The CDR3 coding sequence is TGCAGTGCTAGAGATCAAGCCTCGACTGACAGGCGACGGAACACTGAAGCTTTCTTT.

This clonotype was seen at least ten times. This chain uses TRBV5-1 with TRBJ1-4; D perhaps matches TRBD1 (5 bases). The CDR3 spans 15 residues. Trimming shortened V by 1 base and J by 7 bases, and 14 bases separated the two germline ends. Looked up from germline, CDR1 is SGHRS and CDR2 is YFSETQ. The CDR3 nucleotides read TGCGCCAGCAGCTTGCCGACAGTCGCGGGTGAAAAACTGTTTTTT. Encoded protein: CASSLPTVAGEKLFF.

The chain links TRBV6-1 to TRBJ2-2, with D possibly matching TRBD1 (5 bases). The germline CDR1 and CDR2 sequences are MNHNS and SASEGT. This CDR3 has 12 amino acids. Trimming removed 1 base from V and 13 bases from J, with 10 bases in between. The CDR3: CASSEGTRRLFF. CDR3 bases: TGTGCCAGCAGTGAAGGGACACGGCGGCTGTTTTTT.

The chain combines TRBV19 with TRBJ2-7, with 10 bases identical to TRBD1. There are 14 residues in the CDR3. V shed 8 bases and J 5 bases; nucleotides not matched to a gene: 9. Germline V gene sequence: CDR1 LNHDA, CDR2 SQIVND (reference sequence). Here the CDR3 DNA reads TGTGCCAGTGACCCCCGGGACAGGGGACACGAGCAGTACTTC. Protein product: CASDPRDRGHEQYF.

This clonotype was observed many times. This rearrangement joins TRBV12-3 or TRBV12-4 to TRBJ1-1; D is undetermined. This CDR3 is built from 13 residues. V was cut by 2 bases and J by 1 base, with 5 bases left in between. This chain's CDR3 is CASSLKRNTEAFF. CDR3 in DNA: TGTGCCAGCAGTTTAAAAAGGAACACTGAAGCTTTCTTT.

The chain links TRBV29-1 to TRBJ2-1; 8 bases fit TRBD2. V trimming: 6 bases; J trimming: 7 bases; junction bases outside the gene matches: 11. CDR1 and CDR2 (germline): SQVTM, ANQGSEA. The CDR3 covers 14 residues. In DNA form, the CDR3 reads TGCAGCGTGGCCTGGAAGGGCGGGGGGAATGAGCAGTTCTTC. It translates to CSVAWKGGGNEQFF.

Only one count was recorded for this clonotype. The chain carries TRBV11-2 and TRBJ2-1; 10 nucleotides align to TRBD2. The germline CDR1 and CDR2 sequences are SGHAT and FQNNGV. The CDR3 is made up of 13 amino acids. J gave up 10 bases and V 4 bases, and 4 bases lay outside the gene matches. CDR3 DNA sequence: TGTGCCAGCAGCTCCGAGCGGGGGGGCGAGCAGTTCTTC. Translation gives CASSSERGGEQFF.

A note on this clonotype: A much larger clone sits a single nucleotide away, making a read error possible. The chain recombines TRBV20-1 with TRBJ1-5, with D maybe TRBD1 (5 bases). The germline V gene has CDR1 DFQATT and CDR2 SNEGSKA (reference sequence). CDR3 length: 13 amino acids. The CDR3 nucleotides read TGCACCGCGGTCGGGGGGAGCAATCAGCCCCAGCATTTT. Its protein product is CTAVGGSNQPQHF.